Sequencing of this TCR beta chain was carried out in a study of graft-versus-host responses after intestinal transplantation. Overall study context: Anti-thymocyte globulin served as induction for all recipients, who then took tacrolimus and steroids for around 3 years. General study points: There was an association between peak levels of circulating GvH clones and early post-transplant HvG declines. Individuals carrying graft-donor T cell macrochimerism showed high graft-versus-host to host-versus-graft clonal ratios in allografts.

In the case of this clone: Its antigen is not known.

The V gene's germline CDR1 is MNHEY and CDR2 SVGAGI. CDR3 length equals 13 residues. The V gene lost 6 bases and the J gene lost 2 bases, with 10 bases spanning the gap. Using immunoSEQ multiplex PCR, the repertoire was profiled, and TCRdb retains in-frame clones only, with some absent. This repertoire shows about 40,000 clones, 91% found once; its top ten account for 2% to 3%. The chain links TRBV6-5 to TRBJ2-5; D is ambiguous. The sample consisted of PBMCs, taken approximately 320 days after intestinal transplant. The TCR comes from a human patient who received an intestinal transplant, so some T cells may come from the graft donor. CDR3 DNA: TGTGCCAGCAGCCTACCTCGTCAAGAGACCCAGTACTTC. Residues: CASSLPRQETQYF.